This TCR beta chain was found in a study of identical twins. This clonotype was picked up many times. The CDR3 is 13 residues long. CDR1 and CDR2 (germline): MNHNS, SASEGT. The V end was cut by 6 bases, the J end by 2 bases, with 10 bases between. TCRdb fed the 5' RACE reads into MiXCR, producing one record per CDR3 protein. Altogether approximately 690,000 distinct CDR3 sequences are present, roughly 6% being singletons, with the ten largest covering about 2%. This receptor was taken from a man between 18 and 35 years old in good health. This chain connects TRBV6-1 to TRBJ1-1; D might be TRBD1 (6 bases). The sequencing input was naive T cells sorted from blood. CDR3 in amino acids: CASSRDTNTEAFF. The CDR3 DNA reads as TGTGCCAGCAGCCGGGACACCAACACTGAAGCTTTCTTT.